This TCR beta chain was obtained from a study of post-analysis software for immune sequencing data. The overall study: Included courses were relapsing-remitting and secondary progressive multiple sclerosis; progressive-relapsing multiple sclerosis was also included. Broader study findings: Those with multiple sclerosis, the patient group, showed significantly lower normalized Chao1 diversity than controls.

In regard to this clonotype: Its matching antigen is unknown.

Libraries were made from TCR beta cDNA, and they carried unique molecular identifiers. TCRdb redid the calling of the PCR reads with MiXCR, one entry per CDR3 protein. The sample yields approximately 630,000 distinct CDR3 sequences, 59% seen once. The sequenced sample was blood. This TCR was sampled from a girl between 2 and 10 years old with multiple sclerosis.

CDR3 DNA: TGTGCCATCAGTGAGTCGGGTAATGGCTACACCTTC. It codes for CAISESGNGYTF. The V gene is TRBV10-3, the J gene TRBJ1-2; the D is unclear. Germline CDR1 and CDR2: ENHRY and SYGVKD. The V end lost 0 bases, the J end lost 6 bases, and 5 bases lay between the germline ends. CDR3 size: 12 residues.